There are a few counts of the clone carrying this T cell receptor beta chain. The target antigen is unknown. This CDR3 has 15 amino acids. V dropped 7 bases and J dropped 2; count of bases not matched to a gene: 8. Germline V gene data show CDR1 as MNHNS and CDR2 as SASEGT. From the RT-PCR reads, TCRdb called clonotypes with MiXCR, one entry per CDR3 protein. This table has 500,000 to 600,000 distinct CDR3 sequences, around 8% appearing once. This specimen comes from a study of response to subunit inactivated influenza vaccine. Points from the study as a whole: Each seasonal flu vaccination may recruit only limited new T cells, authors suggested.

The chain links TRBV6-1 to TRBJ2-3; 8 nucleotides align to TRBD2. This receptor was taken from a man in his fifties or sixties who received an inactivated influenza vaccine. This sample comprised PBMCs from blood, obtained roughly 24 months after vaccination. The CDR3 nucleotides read TGTGCCAGCAATCAAGCGGGAGCGTTCACAGATACGCAGTATTTT. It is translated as CASNQAGAFTDTQYF.